This TCR beta chain appears in the sequencing data of a study of metastatic and nonmetastatic thyroid tumors. In the study overall: Repertoire data that came from the blood and tumor or nodule tissue of malignant and benign thyroid patients were compared.

Study-wide results and limits: Versus benign nodules, malignant thyroid tumors reportedly had significantly higher TCR beta diversity, in blood and tumor.

Thyroid surgery took place with no prior treatment in any patient. This clone was seen ten or more times. What it binds is not known. Study processing details: Variation in CDR3 across clinicopathological groups served as the basis for constructing a distant-metastasis classifier in papillary thyroid cancer. MiXCR re-clonotyped the PCR reads for TCRdb. These V and J calls derive from TCRdb rather than the authors' analysis. The table shows about 48,000 clones, with approximately 20% occurring only once. The CDR3 is 15 amino acids. CDR1 is PRHDT, CDR2 FYEKMQ, per germline (reference sequence). V shed 6 bases and J shed 6 bases, with 19 bases lying between them.

The chain combines TRBV13 with TRBJ2-3; no firm D call. Sequencing used blood. The sequence derives from a male donor with papillary thyroid cancer or a benign thyroid nodule (not recorded which). Some clones in this sample may be carry-over from other donors' samples. This CDR3 reads CASSHSGPSGDTQYF. The CDR3 nucleotides read TGTGCCAGCAGTCATTCGGGTCCGTCCGGCGATACGCAGTATTTT.